The 4 T cell receptor beta chains below all came from one sample that was sequenced in a study of PD-L1 blockade in urothelial cancer. Profiling relied on immunoSEQ multiplex PCR, and the TCRdb table lists in-frame clones only, not all of them. The repertoire holds roughly 120,000 clones, with about 89% as singletons. Time point described: peripheral blood 6 weeks after treatment start. The specimen was PBMCs, collected around atezolizumab (anti-PD-L1) treatment. The receptors were gathered from a man aged 60 to 75 with urothelial cancer.

V and J are TRBV4-3 and TRBJ1-1; weak D call: TRBD1 (6 bases). Germline-derived CDR1 and CDR2 are LGHNA and YSLEER. With 0 bases removed from V and 0 bases from J, the gap between germline ends came to 11 bases. The CDR3 covers 16 residues. The CDR3, as DNA: TGCGCCAGCAGCCAAGATACACAGGGCGTGAACACTGAAGCTTTCTTT. The encoded protein is CASSQDTQGVNTEAFF.

This clone turned up a few times. J is TRBJ2-7 and V is TRBV28; TRBD2 agrees at 12 bases. The ends lost 5 bases at V and 8 bases at J; junction bases unmatched: 13. The CDR3 sequence is 16 residues long. CDR1 and CDR2 (germline): MDHEN, SYDVKM. CDR3 residues: CASSPYRTSGAEKQYF. The CDR3 DNA reads as TGTGCCAGCAGTCCGTACCGGACTAGCGGGGCTGAAAAGCAGTACTTC.

The chain employs TRBV28 and TRBJ2-1; possible D gene TRBD2, 6 bases. CDR1 MDHEN and CDR2 SYDVKM come from the germline V gene. The CDR3 is 14 residues long. The V end was cut by 8 bases, the J end by 2 bases, with 13 bases between. The CDR3, as DNA: TGTGCCAGCGGGGGACTGGGTCCCTACAATGAGCAGTTCTTC. Translating gives CASGGLGPYNEQFF.

This clone was recorded once. The chain has TRBV5-1 and TRBJ2-3; perhaps TRBD2 as D (6 bases). The V gene's germline CDR1 is SGHRS and CDR2 YFSETQ. V lost 5 bases and J 0 bases, leaving 19 bases between the germline ends. The length of the CDR3 is 17 residues. The CDR3 DNA reads TGCGCCAGCAGTTCCCTGACGGGGGTTCCTAGCACAGATACGCAGTATTTT. This translates into CASSSLTGVPSTDTQYF.